The present entry profiles one T cell receptor beta chain with its context. This clonotype was seen only a few times. It lacks a known antigen. Per-base quality was not reported, and no clone a single base away is much larger than it. The library came from 5' RACE. The sample was run on a NextSeq 500. In the TCR library protocol, unique molecular identifiers were attached to individual cDNA molecules to correct for PCR bias and sequencing error. Both TCR alpha and beta chains were sequenced, and tight co-correlation was observed between alpha and beta sequence abundances in each sample. The authors' analysis ran thus. Decombinator V4 was used to annotate TCR sequences for V gene, J gene and CDR3. Expanded TCRs were defined as changing significantly between any two time points under a Poisson model with p below 0.0001. TCR abundances were normalised to the total number of TCRs sequenced per sample and expressed as counts per million. TRAV1-2 paired with TRAJ12, TRAJ20 or TRAJ33 defined MAIT TCRs, while TRAV10 paired with TRAJ18 defined iNKT TCRs. VDJdb, accessed 1 November 2021, was searched for CMV, EBV and SARS-CoV-2 annotated TCRs, excluding TCRs annotated for multiple antigens. TCRdb reprocessing: public reads trimmed at Q25 with fastp, clones called with MiXCR, in-frame beta chains kept. When rows share a CDR3 protein, they turn into one entry using the most common DNA and genes. In this record, the V and J calls reflect TCRdb's handling and not the investigators' own analysis. The sample yields around 93,000 distinct CDR3 sequences; about 12% were counted once. The ten largest clones capture approximately 4.7% of the sample.

This entry is derived from a study of early T cells in non-severe SARS-CoV-2 infection (dated by TCRdb to the early 2020s). Background for the entire study: Because TCR sequencing relied on bulk RNA taken from unsorted whole blood, pairing of alpha and beta chains was not possible. Results the study describes overall, beyond this receptor: VDJdb matching was skewed toward anti-spike CD8 responses, so virus-specific expansions were likely underestimated and private and CD4 specificities were missed.

Set within a cohort of healthcare workers in London, UK, this nested case-control study involved weekly PCR testing of nasopharyngeal swabs along with blood sampling. Healthcare workers were recruited between 23 and 31 March 2020, during the week of the UK lockdown, and were followed weekly for up to roughly 16 weeks. The germline V gene (reference sequence) specifies SEHNR as CDR1 and FQNEAQ as CDR2. Clipping removes 4 bases from V and 0 bases from J, with 2 as the unmatched junction base count. The CDR3 holds 16 amino acids from the cysteine to the phenylalanine. The sequence is cut down to CDR3 DNA, 48 bases in frame from base 1.

The starting material was whole blood, obtained at baseline. Recombination joined TRBV7-9 with TRBJ2-1, with 11 bases aligning to TRBD2. This clonotype originated in an adult who was a healthcare worker with PCR-confirmed SARS-CoV-2 infection or an uninfected control (not recorded which). The CDR3 amino acid sequence is: CASSSTSGSSYNEQFF. At the DNA level, the sequence is TGTGCCAGCAGCTCCACTAGCGGGAGCTCCTACAATGAGCAGTTCTTC.